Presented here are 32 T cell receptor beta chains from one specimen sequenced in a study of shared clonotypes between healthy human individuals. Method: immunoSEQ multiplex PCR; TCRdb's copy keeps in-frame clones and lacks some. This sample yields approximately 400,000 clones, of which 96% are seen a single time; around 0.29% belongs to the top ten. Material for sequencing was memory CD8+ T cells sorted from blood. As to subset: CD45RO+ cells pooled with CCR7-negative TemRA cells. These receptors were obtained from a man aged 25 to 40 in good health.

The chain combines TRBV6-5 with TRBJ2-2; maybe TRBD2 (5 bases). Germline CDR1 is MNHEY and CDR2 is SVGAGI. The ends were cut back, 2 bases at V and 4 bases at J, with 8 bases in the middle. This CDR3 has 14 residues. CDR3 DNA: TGTGCCAGCAGTTACCGGGATAGCACCGGGGAGCTGTTTTTT. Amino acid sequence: CASSYRDSTGELFF.

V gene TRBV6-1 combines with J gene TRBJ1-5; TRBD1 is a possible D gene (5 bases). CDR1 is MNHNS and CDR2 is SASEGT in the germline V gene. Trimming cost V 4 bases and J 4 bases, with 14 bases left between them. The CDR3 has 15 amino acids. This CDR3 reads CASSVRGDQNQPQHF. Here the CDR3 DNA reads TGTGCCAGCAGTGTTAGAGGGGACCAAAATCAGCCCCAGCATTTT.

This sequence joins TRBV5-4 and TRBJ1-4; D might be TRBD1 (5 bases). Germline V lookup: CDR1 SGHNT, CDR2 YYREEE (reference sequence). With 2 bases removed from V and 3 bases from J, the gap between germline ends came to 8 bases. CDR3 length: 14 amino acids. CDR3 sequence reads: CASSFGGANEKLFF. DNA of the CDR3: TGTGCCAGCAGCTTCGGAGGGGCTAATGAAAAACTGTTTTTT.

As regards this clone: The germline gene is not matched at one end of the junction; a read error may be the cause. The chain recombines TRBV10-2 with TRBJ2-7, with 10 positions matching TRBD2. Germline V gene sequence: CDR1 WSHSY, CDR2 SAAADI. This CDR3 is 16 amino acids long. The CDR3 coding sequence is TGCGCCAGCACTGAGAGACCCGGGACTAGCGTTGGCGAGCAGTACTTC. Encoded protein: CASTERPGTSVGEQYF.

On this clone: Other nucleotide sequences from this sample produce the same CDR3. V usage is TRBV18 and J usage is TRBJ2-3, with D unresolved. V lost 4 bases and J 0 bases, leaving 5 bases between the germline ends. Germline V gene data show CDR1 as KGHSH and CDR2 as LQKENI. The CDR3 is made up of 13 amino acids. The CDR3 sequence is CASSRDSTDTQYF. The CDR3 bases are TGTGCCAGCTCACGTGACAGCACAGATACGCAGTATTTT.

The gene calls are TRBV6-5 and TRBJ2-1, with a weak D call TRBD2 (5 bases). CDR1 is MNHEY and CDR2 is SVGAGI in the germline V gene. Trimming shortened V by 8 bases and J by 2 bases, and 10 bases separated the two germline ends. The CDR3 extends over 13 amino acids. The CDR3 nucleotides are TGTGCCAGCCGGGGAACGGCCTACAATGAGCAGTTCTTC. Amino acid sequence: CASRGTAYNEQFF.

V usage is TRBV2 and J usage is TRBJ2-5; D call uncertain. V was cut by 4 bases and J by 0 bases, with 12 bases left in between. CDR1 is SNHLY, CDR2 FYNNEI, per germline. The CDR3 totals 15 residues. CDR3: CASSGARMYQETQYF. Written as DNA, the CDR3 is TGTGCCAGCAGTGGGGCCAGAATGTACCAAGAGACCCAGTACTTC.

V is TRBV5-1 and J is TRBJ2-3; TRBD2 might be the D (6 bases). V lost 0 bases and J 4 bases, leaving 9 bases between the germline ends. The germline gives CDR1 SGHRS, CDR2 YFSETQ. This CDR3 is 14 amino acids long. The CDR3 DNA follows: TGCGCCAGCAGCTTGGCGGGAGCGGCAGATACGCAGTATTTT. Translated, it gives CASSLAGAADTQYF.

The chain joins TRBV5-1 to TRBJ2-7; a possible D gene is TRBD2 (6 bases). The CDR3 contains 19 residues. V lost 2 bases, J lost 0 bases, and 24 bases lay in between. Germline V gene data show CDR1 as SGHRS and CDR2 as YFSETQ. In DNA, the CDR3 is TGCGCCAGCAGCTTAGGATTTCCTATCTCTGCGGGACGCTCCTACGAGCAGTACTTC. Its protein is CASSLGFPISAGRSYEQYF.

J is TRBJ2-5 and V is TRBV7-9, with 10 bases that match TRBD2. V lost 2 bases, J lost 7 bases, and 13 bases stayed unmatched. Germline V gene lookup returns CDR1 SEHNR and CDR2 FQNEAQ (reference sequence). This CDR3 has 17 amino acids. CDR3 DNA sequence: TGTGCCAGCAGCTTATTGATGAGCGGGAGGGCCGGTGGGACCCAGTACTTC. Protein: CASSLLMSGRAGGTQYF.

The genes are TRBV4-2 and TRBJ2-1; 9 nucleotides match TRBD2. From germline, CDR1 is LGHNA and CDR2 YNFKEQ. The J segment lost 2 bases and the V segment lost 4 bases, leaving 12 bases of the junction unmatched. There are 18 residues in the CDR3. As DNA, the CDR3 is TGTGCCAGCAGCCCTCCCCCTTCGCGCGGGAGGGCCTACAATGAGCAGTTCTTC. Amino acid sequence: CASSPPPSRGRAYNEQFF.

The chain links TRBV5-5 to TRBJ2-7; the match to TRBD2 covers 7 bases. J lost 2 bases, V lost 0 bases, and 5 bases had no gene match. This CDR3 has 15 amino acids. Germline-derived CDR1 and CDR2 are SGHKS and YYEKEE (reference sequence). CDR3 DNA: TGTGCCAGCAGCTTGGCCCCTAGCGGTACCTACGAGCAGTACTTC. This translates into CASSLAPSGTYEQYF. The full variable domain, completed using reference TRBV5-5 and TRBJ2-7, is DAGVTQSPTHLIKTRGQQVTLRCSPISGHKSVSWYQQVLGQGPQFIFQYYEKEERGRGNFPDRFSARQFPNYSSELNVNALLLGDSALYLCASSLAPSGTYEQYFGPGTRLTVT.

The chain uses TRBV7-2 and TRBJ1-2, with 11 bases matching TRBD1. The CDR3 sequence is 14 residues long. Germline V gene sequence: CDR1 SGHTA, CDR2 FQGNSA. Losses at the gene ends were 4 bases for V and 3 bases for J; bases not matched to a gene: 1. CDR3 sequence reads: CASSWTGGYYGYTF. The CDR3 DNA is TGTGCCAGCAGCTGGACAGGGGGCTACTATGGCTACACCTTC. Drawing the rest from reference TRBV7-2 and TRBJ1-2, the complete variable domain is GAGVSQSPSNKVTEKGKDVELRCDPISGHTALYWYRQSLGQGLEFLIYFQGNSAPDKSGLPSDRFSAERTGGSVSTLTIQRTQQEDSAVYLCASSWTGGYYGYTFGSGTRLTVV.

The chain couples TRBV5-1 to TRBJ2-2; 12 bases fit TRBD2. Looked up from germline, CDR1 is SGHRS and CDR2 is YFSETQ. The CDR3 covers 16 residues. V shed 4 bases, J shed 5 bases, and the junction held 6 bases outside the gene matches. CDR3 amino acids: CASSISGTSGTGELFF. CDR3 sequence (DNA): TGCGCCAGCAGCATCTCCGGGACTAGCGGGACCGGGGAGCTGTTTTTT.

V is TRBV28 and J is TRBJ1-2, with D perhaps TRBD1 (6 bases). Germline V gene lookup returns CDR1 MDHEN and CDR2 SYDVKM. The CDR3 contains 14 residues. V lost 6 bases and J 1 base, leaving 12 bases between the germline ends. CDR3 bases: TGTGCCAGCAGGTTACAGGGAGTTAACTATGGCTACACCTTC. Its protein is CASRLQGVNYGYTF.

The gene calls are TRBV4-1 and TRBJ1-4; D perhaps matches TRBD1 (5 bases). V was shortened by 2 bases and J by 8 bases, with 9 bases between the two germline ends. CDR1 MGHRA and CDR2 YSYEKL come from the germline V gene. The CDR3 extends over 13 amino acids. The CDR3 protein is CASSQIAGEKLFF. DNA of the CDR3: TGCGCCAGCAGCCAAATAGCAGGGGAAAAACTGTTTTTT.

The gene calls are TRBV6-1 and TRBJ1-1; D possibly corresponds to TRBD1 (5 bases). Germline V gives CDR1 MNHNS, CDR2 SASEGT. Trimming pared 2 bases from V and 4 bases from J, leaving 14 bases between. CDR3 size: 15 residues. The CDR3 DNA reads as TGTGCCAGCAGTGAAACCGGGGCCGGCGGCACTGAAGCTTTCTTT. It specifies CASSETGAGGTEAFF.

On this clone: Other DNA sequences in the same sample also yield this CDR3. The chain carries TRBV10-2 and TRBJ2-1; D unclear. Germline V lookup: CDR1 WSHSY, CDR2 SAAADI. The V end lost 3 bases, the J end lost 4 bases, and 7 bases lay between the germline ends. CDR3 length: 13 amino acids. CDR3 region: CASSEWSYNEQFF. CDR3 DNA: TGCGCCAGCAGTGAATGGAGTTACAATGAGCAGTTCTTC.

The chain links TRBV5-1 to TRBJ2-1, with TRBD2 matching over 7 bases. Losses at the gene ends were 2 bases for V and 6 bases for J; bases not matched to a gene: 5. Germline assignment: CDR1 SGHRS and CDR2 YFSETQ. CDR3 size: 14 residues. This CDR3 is CASSFPGGSNEQFF. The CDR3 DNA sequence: TGCGCCAGCAGCTTCCCGGGAGGCAGCAATGAGCAGTTCTTC. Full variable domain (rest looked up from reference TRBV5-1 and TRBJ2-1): KAGVTQTPRYLIKTRGQQVTLSCSPISGHRSVSWYQQTPGQGLQFLFEYFSETQRNKGNFPGRFSGRQFSNSRSEMNVSTLELGDSALYLCASSFPGGSNEQFFGPGTRLTVL.

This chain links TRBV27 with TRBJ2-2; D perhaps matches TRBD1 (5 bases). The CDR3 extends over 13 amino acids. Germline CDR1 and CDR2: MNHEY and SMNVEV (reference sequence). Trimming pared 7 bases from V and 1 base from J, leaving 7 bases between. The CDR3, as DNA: TGTGCCAGCACCAGGGTGAACACCGGGGAGCTGTTTTTT. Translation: CASTRVNTGELFF.

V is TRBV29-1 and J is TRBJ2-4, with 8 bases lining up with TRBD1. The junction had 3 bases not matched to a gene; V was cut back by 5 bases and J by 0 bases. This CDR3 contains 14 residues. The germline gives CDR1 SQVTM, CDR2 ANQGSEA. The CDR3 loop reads CSVSTGGAKNIQYF. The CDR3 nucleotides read TGCAGCGTTTCAACAGGGGGAGCCAAAAACATTCAGTACTTC.

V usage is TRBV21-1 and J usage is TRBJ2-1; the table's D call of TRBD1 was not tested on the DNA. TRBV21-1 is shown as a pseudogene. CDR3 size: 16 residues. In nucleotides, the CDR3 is TGTGCCAGCAGCAACCGGGGAAGGACAGCAAACAATGAGCAGTTCTTC. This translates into CASSNRGRTANNEQFF.

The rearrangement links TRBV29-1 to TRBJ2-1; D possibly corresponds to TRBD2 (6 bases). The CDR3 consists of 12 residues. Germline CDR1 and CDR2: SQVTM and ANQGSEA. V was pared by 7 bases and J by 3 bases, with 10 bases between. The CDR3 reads CSALGGYNEQFF. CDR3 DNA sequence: TGCAGCGCCTTGGGGGGCTACAATGAGCAGTTCTTC.

The CDR3 bases are TGTGCCAGCAGTTTCGGGGGGCGGGGTGAGGGTAATGAAAAACTGTTTTTT. Residues: CASSFGGRGEGNEKLFF. This chain links TRBV28 with TRBJ1-4; the D gene is possibly TRBD1 (6 bases). V lost 3 bases and J 4 bases, leaving 18 bases between the germline ends. There are 17 residues in the CDR3. CDR1 is MDHEN, CDR2 SYDVKM, per germline. The variable domain in full, with the rest retrieved from reference TRBV28 and TRBJ1-4, is DVKVTQSSRYLVKRTGEKVFLECVQDMDHENMFWYRQDPGLGLRLIYFSYDVKMKEKGDIPEGYSVSREKKERFSLILESASTNQTSMYLCASSFGGRGEGNEKLFFGSGTQLSVL.

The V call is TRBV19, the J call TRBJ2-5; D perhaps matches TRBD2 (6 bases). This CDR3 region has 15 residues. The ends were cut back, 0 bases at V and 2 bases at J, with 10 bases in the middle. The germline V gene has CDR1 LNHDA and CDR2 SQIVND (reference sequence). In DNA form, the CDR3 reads TGTGCCAGTAGTATAGATATTGGGAGGCAAGAGACCCAGTACTTC. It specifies CASSIDIGRQETQYF.

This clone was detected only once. CDR3 loop: CASRTGLMNTEAFF. The DNA for the CDR3 is TGTGCCAGCAGAACAGGACTGATGAACACTGAAGCTTTCTTT. The gene calls are TRBV6-1 and TRBJ1-1; D might be TRBD1 (5 bases). Trimming cost V 6 bases and J 0 bases, with 11 bases left between them. CDR1 and CDR2 from the germline V gene are MNHNS and SASEGT. The CDR3 contains 14 residues.

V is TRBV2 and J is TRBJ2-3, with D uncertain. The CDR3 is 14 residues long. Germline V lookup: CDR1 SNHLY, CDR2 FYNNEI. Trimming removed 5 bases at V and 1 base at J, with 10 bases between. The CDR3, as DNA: TGTGCCAGCAGTCGTTGGGAAGGCACAGATACGCAGTATTTT. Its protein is CASSRWEGTDTQYF.

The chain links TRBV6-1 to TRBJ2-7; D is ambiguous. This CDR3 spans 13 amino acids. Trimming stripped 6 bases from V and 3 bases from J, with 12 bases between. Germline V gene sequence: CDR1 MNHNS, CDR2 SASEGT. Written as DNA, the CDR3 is TGTGCCAGCAGAACATCACACGGCTACGAGCAGTACTTC. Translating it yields CASRTSHGYEQYF.

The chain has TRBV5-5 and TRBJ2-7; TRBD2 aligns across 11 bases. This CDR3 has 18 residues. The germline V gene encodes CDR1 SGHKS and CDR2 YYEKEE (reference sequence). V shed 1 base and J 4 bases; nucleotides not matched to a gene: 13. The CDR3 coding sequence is TGTGCCAGCAGCTTGTCGGCGAAACCTGGGACTAGCGGATACGAGCAGTACTTC. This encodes CASSLSAKPGTSGYEQYF.

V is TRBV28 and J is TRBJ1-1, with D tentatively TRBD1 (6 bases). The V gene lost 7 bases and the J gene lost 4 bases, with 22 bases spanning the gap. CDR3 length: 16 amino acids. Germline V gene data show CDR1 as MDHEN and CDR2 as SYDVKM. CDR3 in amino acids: CASTRGSGGGGTEAFF. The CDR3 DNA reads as TGTGCCAGCACCCGAGGTAGTGGGGGCGGGGGCACTGAAGCTTTCTTT.

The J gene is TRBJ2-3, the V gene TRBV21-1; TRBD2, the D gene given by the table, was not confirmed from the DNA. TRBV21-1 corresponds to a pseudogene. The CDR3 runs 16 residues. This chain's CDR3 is CASRLVVIGGGDTQYF. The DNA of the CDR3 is TGTGCCAGCAGACTTGTTGTAATTGGCGGGGGAGATACGCAGTATTTT.

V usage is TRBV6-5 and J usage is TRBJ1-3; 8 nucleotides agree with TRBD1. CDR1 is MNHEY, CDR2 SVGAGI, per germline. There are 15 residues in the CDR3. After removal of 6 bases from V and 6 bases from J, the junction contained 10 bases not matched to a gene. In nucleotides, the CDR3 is TGTGCCAGCAGAAACGGACAGGGACCAGAAAACACCATATATTTT. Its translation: CASRNGQGPENTIYF.